These T cell receptor beta chains were read from a single sample in a study of cytomegalovirus exposure and HLA in healthy donors. Measured with immunoSEQ multiplex PCR; TCRdb has only the in-frame clones, and not every one. The data contain 100,000 to 150,000 clones, just under 85% of them singletons. Specimen: PBMCs. These receptors were collected from a boy aged 2 to 10 in good health and CMV-seronegative. Each CDR3 is given with its conserved first and last residue. A D gene is named only where the DNA matches it firmly. Expanded clones are given a class, and other clones once, few, many or no size at all.

clone size,V gene,D gene,CDR3 length,J gene,CDR3 DNA,CDR3 protein
.,TRBV4-2,.,15,TRBJ2-3,TGTGCCAGCAGCCTCTCGGGGGAGGGCACAGATACGCAGTATTTT,CASSLSGEGTDTQYF
.,TRBV7-8,.,15,TRBJ2-7,TGTGCCAGCAGCCCCGCGGAGGGACGGTCCTACGAGCAGTACTTC,CASSPAEGRSYEQYF
.,TRBV7-2,.,13,TRBJ1-1,TGTGCCAGCAGCTTATCAGGGAACACTGAAGCTTTCTTT,CASSLSGNTEAFF
.,TRBV11-2,TRBD2,14,TRBJ2-7,TGTGCCAGCAGTTTCTGGACTAGCGACTACGAGCAGTACTTC,CASSFWTSDYEQYF
.,TRBV5-1,TRBD1,15,TRBJ1-1,TGCGCCAGCAGCTTACAAGGACAGGGCGGCACTGAAGCTTTCTTT,CASSLQGQGGTEAFF
.,TRBV7-9,TRBD2,16,TRBJ2-1,TGTGCCAGCAGCTGGGCTAGCGGGGGGACCTACAATGAGCAGTTCTTC,CASSWASGGTYNEQFF
.,TRBV4-1,.,15,TRBJ2-5,TGCGCCAGCAGCCAATTGGGGCTAGACGGTGAGACCCAGTACTTC,CASSQLGLDGETQYF
few,TRBV6-5,TRBD1,13,TRBJ1-1,TGTGCCACCAGATTTGCACAGGGGGCCGAAGCTTTCTTT,CATRFAQGAEAFF
.,TRBV6-5,.,13,TRBJ2-1,TGTGCCAGCAGTTACGGCACGTACAATGAGCAGTTCTTC,CASSYGTYNEQFF
once,TRBV18,TRBD1,14,TRBJ2-1,TGTGCCAGCTCAGCCTCCGGGACAGGGTCGGAGCAGTTCTTC,CASSASGTGSEQFF
.,TRBV5-6,.,12,TRBJ2-4,TGTGCCAGCAGCCCCCGAGGTCGAGGGGGGTACTTC,CASSPRGRGGYF
.,TRBV6-1,TRBD1,14,TRBJ2-1,TGTGCCAGCAGCCCGGGACAGGAAGGGAACGAGCAGTTCTTC,CASSPGQEGNEQFF
.,TRBV9,TRBD2,15,TRBJ2-3,TGTGCCAGCGGTCTGGGGGGAGGGGCCACAGATACGCAGTATTTT,CASGLGGGATDTQYF
.,TRBV6-5,TRBD1,15,TRBJ1-2,TGTGCCAGCAGTTACTCGAAGGGGGCATCCTATGGCTACACCTTC,CASSYSKGASYGYTF
.,TRBV10-3,.,13,TRBJ1-5,TGCGCCATCAGTGAGGCAGGGGATCAGCCCCAGCATTTT,CAISEAGDQPQHF
.,TRBV5-1,TRBD1,16,TRBJ2-7,TGCGCCAGCAGCTCCGGGACAGGGATCAGCTCCTACGAGCAGTACTTC,CASSSGTGISSYEQYF
.,TRBV5-6,TRBD1,16,TRBJ1-5,TGTGCCAGCAGCAATGACCGTGGACAGGGGTCCCAGCCCCAGCATTTT,CASSNDRGQGSQPQHF
.,TRBV5-6,TRBD2,17,TRBJ2-1,TGTGCCAGCAGCCCGGGGGCTCGTCTAGCGGGAAGAAATGAGCAGTTCTTC,CASSPGARLAGRNEQFF
few,TRBV19,.,15,TRBJ2-2,TGTGCCAGTAGTATAGCCCGGGAGTCCACCGGGGAGCTGTTTTTT,CASSIARESTGELFF
.,TRBV4-1,TRBD2,15,TRBJ2-7,TGCGCCAGCAGCCTCGGGGGGGCTCTCCCCTACGAGCAGTACTTC,CASSLGGALPYEQYF
once,TRBV10-3,.,15,TRBJ1-1,TGTGCCATCACCGACCGACAGGAGTCGATGAGTCAAGCTTTCTTT,CAITDRQESMSQAFF
.,TRBV2,TRBD1,16,TRBJ1-2,TGTGCCACCTCGGGACCGACAGGGGGCATTTTGTATGGCTACACCTTC,CATSGPTGGILYGYTF
.,TRBV30,TRBD1,17,TRBJ2-1,TGTGCCTGGGAAGGGACAGCTGGGCCCGACTCCTACAATGAGCAGTTCTTC,CAWEGTAGPDSYNEQFF
.,TRBV5-4,TRBD1,15,TRBJ2-5,TGTGCCAGCAGCTTGGGGGACAGGGGGTACGAGACCCAGTACTTC,CASSLGDRGYETQYF
.,TRBV4-3,TRBD1,14,TRBJ1-1,TGCGCCAGCAGCCAGAACAGGGGGTACACTGAAGCTTTCTTT,CASSQNRGYTEAFF
.,TRBV27,TRBD1,18,TRBJ2-2,TGTGCCAGCAGGAGAATGCGGGACAGGGGACTGAACACCGGGGAGCTGTTTTTT,CASRRMRDRGLNTGELFF
.,TRBV5-6,TRBD2,16,TRBJ2-1,TGTGCCAGCAGCCTAATACGACTAGCGGAGGGCAATGAGCAGTTCTTC,CASSLIRLAEGNEQFF
.,TRBV19,TRBD1,15,TRBJ2-3,TGTGCCAGCGCCCAGGGGGACATTAGCACAGATACGCAGTATTTT,CASAQGDISTDTQYF
few,TRBV7-3,.,15,TRBJ2-5,TGTGCCAGCAGCGACGATCCGACTAGTATAGAGACCCAGTACTTC,CASSDDPTSIETQYF
.,TRBV6-6,.,15,TRBJ1-5,TGTGCCAGCACCAACCGTGGGGAGGGGGGACAGCCCCAGCATTTT,CASTNRGEGGQPQHF
.,TRBV7-2,TRBD2,13,TRBJ2-1,TGTGCCAGCAGCTTAGGCGGGGGGAGGGAGCAGTTCTTC,CASSLGGGREQFF
.,TRBV15,TRBD1,15,TRBJ1-2,TGTGCCACCAGCACCCGGACAGGGGGGAACTATGGCTACACCTTC,CATSTRTGGNYGYTF
once,TRBV7-8,.,17,TRBJ1-3,TGTGCCAGCAGCCTTAGGACAGACACATACTCTGGAAACACCATATATTTT,CASSLRTDTYSGNTIYF
.,TRBV5-1,TRBD1,15,TRBJ2-7,TGCGCCAGCAGCCCCATGGGGACAGGGGTCAACGAGCAGTACTTC,CASSPMGTGVNEQYF
.,TRBV21-1,.,17,TRBJ1-1,TGTGCCAGCAGCAAAGGGGACAGGGGGTGTTCGGACACTGAAGCTTTCTTT,CASSKGDRGCSDTEAFF
once,TRBV27,.,16,TRBJ1-2,TGTGCCAGCACGTCCGTTCAGGGAGGCCGACCCTATGGCTACACCTTC,CASTSVQGGRPYGYTF
.,TRBV7-6,TRBD1,16,TRBJ1-2,TGTGCCAGCAGCTTAGACGCAGACAGGGGCCTAGGTGGCTACACCTTC,CASSLDADRGLGGYTF
.,TRBV6-4,TRBD1,16,TRBJ2-2,TGTGCCAGCAGTGAAATCCAGGGGGCTGGGACCGGGGAGCTGTTTTTT,CASSEIQGAGTGELFF
once,TRBV19,.,15,TRBJ2-2,TGTGCCAGTAGTATAGGGACAGTTAACACCGGGGAGCTGTTTTTT,CASSIGTVNTGELFF
.,TRBV9,TRBD2,14,TRBJ2-1,TGTGCCAGCAGCTCACCCGGGGGGAGGAATGAGCAGTTCTTC,CASSSPGGRNEQFF
.,TRBV10-2,.,13,TRBJ1-1,TGCGCCAGCAGTGTTGGGGCAAACACTGAAGCTTTCTTT,CASSVGANTEAFF
.,TRBV4-2,TRBD1,14,TRBJ2-5,TGTGCCAGCAGCCGAACAGGGGGCGGACAGACCCAGTACTTC,CASSRTGGGQTQYF
.,TRBV7-2,TRBD1,16,TRBJ2-7,TGTGCCAGCAGCTCACAGACAGGGGTAGCCTCCTACGAGCAGTACTTC,CASSSQTGVASYEQYF
.,TRBV7-9,.,15,TRBJ1-2,TGTGCCAGCAGCTGGGGGCAGGGTCAAGACTATGGCTACACCTTC,CASSWGQGQDYGYTF
.,TRBV5-4,TRBD2,17,TRBJ2-3,TGTGCCAGCAGCTCCCCGGGACTAGACGCCACCACAGATACGCAGTATTTT,CASSSPGLDATTDTQYF
.,TRBV4-2,.,13,TRBJ2-7,TGTGCCAGCAGCCAAGACGGGGACATAGAGCAGTACTTC,CASSQDGDIEQYF
.,TRBV27,.,15,TRBJ2-1,TGTGCCAGCAGTTTACCAGGGCAACTGGTCAATGAGCAGTTCTTC,CASSLPGQLVNEQFF
.,TRBV25-1,TRBD1,14,TRBJ1-2,TGTGCCAGCAGTGAACACCGGACAGGGAATGGCTACACCTTC,CASSEHRTGNGYTF
.,TRBV4-3,TRBD1,15,TRBJ2-7,TGCGCCAGCAGCCCCGGACAGGGAGGACCCTACGAGCAGTACTTC,CASSPGQGGPYEQYF
.,TRBV5-4,.,16,TRBJ2-3,TGTGCCAGCAGCTTGTCCTTCCCAGCGTCGACAGATACGCAGTATTTT,CASSLSFPASTDTQYF
.,TRBV19,TRBD1,11,TRBJ2-7,TGTGCCACGACAGGGGGCGGCGAGCAGTACTTC,CATTGGGEQYF
.,TRBV30,TRBD1,15,TRBJ2-3,TGTGCCTGGAGCTCCGGGACAGCAAGCACAGATACGCAGTATTTT,CAWSSGTASTDTQYF
.,TRBV28,TRBD1,13,TRBJ1-1,TGTGCCAGCAGTTGGGAGGAGGACAGGGGATTTTTCTTT,CASSWEEDRGFFF